The entry below gives a single T cell receptor beta chain sequence along with its context. Its antigen is currently not known. The record has no base qualities; no much larger clone is one base away. The cohort was made up of 500 to 800 healthy bone marrow donors. At the time of sampling, every cohort member was nominally healthy, though immune exposures that went unrecorded were likely present. The donor tested CMV seronegative, placing the donor among the roughly 400 seronegative members of the cohort. Each donor provided a peripheral blood sample, and peripheral blood mononuclear cells were used for TCR beta sequencing. Genomic DNA extraction from the blood cell samples was performed with the Qiagen DNeasy Blood Extraction Kit. The data were obtained in a study of cytomegalovirus exposure and HLA in healthy donors (dated 2017 in TCRdb). Concerning the study at large: An earlier analysis of 550 to 700 of the donors reported about 250 Gb of sequence data and some 120 million unique TCR beta sequences from about 200 million T cells. Among the roughly 390 genotyped donors, 81% belonged to the genetic ancestry cluster associated with self-reported Caucasian donors. Donor age, sex, ethnicity and CMV serostatus were collected together with the repertoire data. In an earlier analysis of about 590 of the donors, high-throughput TCR beta sequencing was used to judge whether each TCR beta V gene segment behaved as functional or pseudogenic. The study was designed to test whether signatures of past pathogen exposure could be identified by cataloging public T cell receptors. In a later genetic analysis, genome-wide SNP genotypes for about three fifths of the roughly 670 donors were used, and that subset was treated as a discovery cohort. In addition to the first cohort of several hundred subjects, a separate validation cohort of approximately 120 different subjects was used. HLA typing included class I and class II loci at four-digit resolution. To predict cytomegalovirus infection status, the study combined high-throughput TCR immunosequencing, statistical association of individual TCRs with disease status, and machine learning. All discovery cohort repertoires had been generated using a single sequencing platform. The study profiled the T cell repertoires of hundreds of subjects by immunosequencing and related them to cytomegalovirus serostatus. About five DR-DQ haplotypes were treated as single units for association and clustering because of strong linkage in the cohort. Typing coverage differed by locus: A, B, C, DRB1 and DQB1 were typed in about 629-630 donors, DQA1 in about 500, DPA1 in around 600, and DPB1 in roughly 450. Among several hundred genotyped donors of the cohort, an average of approximately 240,000 unique TCR beta nucleotide sequences was sequenced per donor, of which approximately 19% were non-productive. An early release covering 550 to 700 HLA-typed donors comprised 250 to 350 gigabases of sequencing data and 85 million or so unique TCR sequences. To study patterns of TCR occurrence, a later analysis re-analyzed previously published TCR beta repertoires from 500 to 850 donors and added high-resolution HLA genotyping. In the later analysis, no new phenotypic data were used to find candidate immune exposures; instead, reliance was placed on TCR beta sequences and their occurrence across donors. The research as a whole found: Strong co-occurrence of HLA alleles, especially DR and DQ, made assigning TCR associations to individual alleles difficult. Some IMGT-functional V segments, including TRBV6-2 and TRBV6-3, could not be told apart with the 87-base-pair reads, so those segments were excluded. The classifier was reported to diagnose cytomegalovirus status with high specificity and sensitivity in both the original cohort and the validation cohort. Correlated functional status among segregating V segments might reflect linkage disequilibrium, but an unknown experimental factor could not be ruled out. A cluster of highly shared sequence variants was judged likely to represent a technical artifact of the sequencing pipeline. In a later analysis, several top co-occurrence clusters were reported to appear linked to parvovirus B19, influenza, CMV and Epstein-Barr virus. Presence/absence analyses assumed roughly uniform sequencing depth across donors, an assumption that may not hold. Across donors, most TCR sequences were observed very rarely, whereas some public TCRs were present in many individuals. In vitro tests confirmed that a few of the cytomegalovirus-associated TCR beta chains recognize cytomegalovirus antigens. A later genetic analysis reported fewer N-insertions in productive TCRs among donors in an Asian-associated ancestry cluster than the roughly 700-donor mean. For the cohort, immune exposure information was limited to CMV serostatus. V-gene and J-gene trimming of TCR beta chains was associated with a missense DCLRE1C variant in a later genetic analysis, and the association was replicated in an independent cohort. HLA typing was unavailable for some donors at each locus, so association tests used only the typed subset. In a later analysis, HLA-associated TCR beta chains were found to be more clonally expanded and to have lower generation probabilities than equally common non-associated chains. Specific HLA alleles were associated with 15,000 to 20,000 TCR beta sequences at a false discovery rate of 0.05 in a later analysis. The authors suggested that the approach could potentially be extended to other disease states and immunological phenotypes. Seventeen rarely observed V segments, including chromosome 9 orphons, were excluded from the earlier analysis of some 590 of the donors because counts were too low. Broadly in line with IMGT annotations, most TCR beta V segments showed up in productive rearrangements about 87% or about 30% of the time in an earlier analysis of several hundred of the donors. A further reported finding was that TCR beta sequences accurately predicted the HLA-A and HLA-B alleles for most subjects in the first cohort. The study listed 164 TCR beta chains as associated with cytomegalovirus. In a later analysis, most CMV-associated TCR beta chains were found to appear HLA-restricted, with HLA associations seemingly driven largely by CMV exposure. In a later analysis, TCR association rates were found to vary across HLA loci, with the most associated TCRs seen for DRB1 alleles and the fewest for HLA-C alleles. In this cohort, only TCR beta chains were sequenced, and detectable features were limited by the absence of alpha or paired-chain data.

Trimming takes 2 bases from V and 1 base from J, and the germline ends sit 12 bases apart. According to the germline V gene, CDR1 reads SGDLS and CDR2 reads YYNGEE. The CDR3 goes from the cysteine to the phenylalanine over 15 residues. The sequence is cut down to CDR3 DNA, 45 bases in frame from base 1. Library preparation was by the immunoSEQ multiplex PCR assay. The multiplex PCR relied on a mix of 60 forward primers for TCR Vbeta segments and 13 reverse primers for TCR Jbeta segments. A multiplex PCR assay on genomic DNA amplified the CDR3 region of rearranged TCR beta genes. Amplified TCR beta libraries were sequenced as 87-base-pair reads on the Illumina HiSeq System. Regarding the original processing steps: A later analysis tallied tens of millions of unique TCR beta chains across the roughly 610 repertoires, and about 12 million of those chains were shared by two or more donors. To remove PCR and sequencing errors, raw reads were error-corrected and collapsed into unique sequences using a nearest-neighbor algorithm that merged closely related sequences. CDR3 sequences were aligned to IMGT reference sequences to assign V, D and J gene segments. For a sequence to be retained, a match of at least six nucleotides to both a V gene segment and a J gene segment was required. A rearrangement was called productive if the CDR3 had no stop codons and remained in frame with V and J, and every other rearrangement was called non-productive. CDR3 was defined according to IMGT convention as the region running from the second conserved V-encoded cysteine to the conserved J-encoded phenylalanine. The earlier analysis of 550 to 650 of the donors excluded any sequence lacking an unambiguous match to a single V gene segment. In an earlier analysis of approximately 590 of the donors, V segments were called functional above 56.7% productive rearrangements and were called segregating when the between-donor standard deviation exceeded 5%. A statistical classification framework was built for diagnosing cytomegalovirus status from the catalog of TCR beta chain sequences. In a later analysis, V and J genes were assigned by comparing TCR nucleotide sequences against IMGT/GENE-DB human TR gene sequences. A later analysis assigned CDR3 sequences and most-parsimonious VDJ recombination scenarios with the TCRdist pipeline. In a later analysis, each TCR beta chain was defined by its CDR3 amino acid sequence together with its V-gene family, and reads without a unique V-gene family were excluded. In a later analysis, fewer than 600 highly shared, low-generation-probability nucleotide sequences were removed to address suspected cross-contamination and a sequencing artifact. For each public chain, a later analysis derived a clonal expansion index from normalized ranks of inferred template counts within each repertoire. A later analysis computed generation probabilities with a VDJ recombination model fitted to out-of-frame rearrangements, and checked the results against IGoR. Hypergeometric tests were used in a later analysis to score TCR-TCR, TCR-HLA and TCR-CMV co-occurrence, with a repertoire-size bias correction applied to the TCR pairs. To estimate false discovery rates, a later analysis permuted the HLA or CMV assignments 20 times. In a later analysis, co-occurring TCRs were grouped using DBSCAN, and TCRdist sequence similarity was added for clustering within HLA-allele-positive subsets. Repertoires with fewer than 30,000 or more than 120,000 public chains were left out of co-occurrence clustering, as were several repertoires with anomalous nucleotide sharing. Imported from immuneACCESS, the table was reduced by TCRdb to in-frame sequences with V and J called. These copies leave out some clones; in studies compared against another copy, an unresolved V gene accounts for under half, and the cause of the remainder is not known. That table is the source of V, J and clone size, and D and trimming were worked out from the DNA. The sample has about 130,000 clones on record, about 80% of them singletons. The ten largest clones represent 1.5% to 2.5% of the sample.

This receptor chain uses TRBV9 and TRBJ2-5; D gene: possibly TRBD2, on 6 matching bases. The receptor was isolated from a man younger than 35 in good health and CMV-seronegative. Sequenced input: PBMCs. The CDR3 region has the sequence CASSVLSGAQETQYF. Here is the DNA: TGTGCCAGCAGCGTCCTTAGCGGAGCCCAAGAGACCCAGTACTTC.